The present TCR beta chain was sequenced within a study of CD8 T cells in ankylosing spondylitis (dated by TCRdb to 2015 to 2018). Describing the broader study: To find TCR variants linked to disease, the study profiled T cell receptor beta repertoires in ankylosing spondylitis patients and healthy donors. The full study cohort comprised roughly 24 ankylosing spondylitis patients and about a hundred healthy donors. Samples of peripheral blood were taken, and for ankylosing spondylitis patients, synovial fluid was collected as well. What the authors observed across the whole study: The disease-linked clones were reported to be significantly enriched in matched synovial fluid samples from ankylosing spondylitis patients. Some motif variants were previously reported in synovial fluid and blood of reactive arthritis patients, suggesting common disease-initiation mechanisms. Blood from ankylosing spondylitis patients appeared to be characterized by a TCR beta motif made up of under ten highly homologous amino acid variants. The disease-linked clones had a CD8+ phenotype and were found at relatively low frequencies in peripheral blood.

V has 6 bases trimmed and J has 0 bases trimmed; junction bases matching no gene number 9. The CDR3 runs 16 residues from the cysteine to the phenylalanine. Only the CDR3 DNA is retained, 48 bases long and in frame from the first base. This clonotype has a handful of counts. Its antigen remains unidentified. Base qualities are not at hand, and no much larger clone is one base apart. The instrument was an Illumina MiSeq. Quantitative 5'-RACE with molecular barcodes was used to prepare TCR beta libraries. The original methods were these. To identify disease-linked TCR variants, a new computational method was used, one built on a probabilistic model of VDJ rearrangement. TCRdb reprocessing: public reads trimmed at Q25 with fastp, clones called with MiXCR, in-frame beta chains kept. Each CDR3 protein gets just one entry, which takes the most common genes and DNA from the rows behind it. For this entry, the V and J calls and clone size follow TCRdb and not the study's own pipeline. This sample gives some 30,000 distinct CDR3 sequences in total; 12% to 15% of them show up just once. Roughly 36% of the sample belongs to the ten largest clones.

The V gene is TRBV12-3 or TRBV12-4 and the J gene is TRBJ2-3, and 7 junction bases match TRBD2. This sequence was found in a male donor with ankylosing spondylitis or in good health (not recorded which). The sample comprised blood. The DNA sequence is given as TGTGCCAGCAGGGAAAGCGGGGCAATAAGCACAGATACGCAGTATTTT. Its protein reads: CASRESGAISTDTQYF.